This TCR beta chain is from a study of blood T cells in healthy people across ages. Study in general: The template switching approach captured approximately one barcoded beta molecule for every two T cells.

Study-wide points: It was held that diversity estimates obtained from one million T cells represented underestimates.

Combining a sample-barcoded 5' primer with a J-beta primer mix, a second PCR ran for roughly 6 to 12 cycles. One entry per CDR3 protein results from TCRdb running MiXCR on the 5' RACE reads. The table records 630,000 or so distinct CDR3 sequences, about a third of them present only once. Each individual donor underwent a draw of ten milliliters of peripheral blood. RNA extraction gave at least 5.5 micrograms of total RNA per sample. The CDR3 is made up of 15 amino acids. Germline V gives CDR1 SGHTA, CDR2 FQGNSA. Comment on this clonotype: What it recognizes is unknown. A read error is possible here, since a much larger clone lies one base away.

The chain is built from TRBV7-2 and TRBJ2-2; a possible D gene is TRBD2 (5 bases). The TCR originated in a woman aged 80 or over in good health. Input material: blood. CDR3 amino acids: CASSRNMANTGERFF. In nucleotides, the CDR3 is TGTGCCAGCAGCCGAAATATGGCTAACACCGGGGAGCGGTTTTTT. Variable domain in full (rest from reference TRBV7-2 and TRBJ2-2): GAGVSQSPSNKVTEKGKDVELRCDPISGHTALYWYRQSLGQGLEFLIYFQGNSAPDKSGLPSDRFSAERTGGSVSTLTIQRTQQEDSAVYLCASSRNMANTGERFFGEGSRLTVL.